Listed below are T cell receptor beta chains from one sample, sequenced in a study of shared clonotypes between healthy human individuals. Clones were sequenced by immunoSEQ multiplex PCR, and TCRdb holds only the in-frame ones, with some missing. The sample has 1.5 million to 2.5 million clones; less than 95% are singletons. Input material: naive CD8+ T cells sorted from blood. These receptors were collected from a young man in good health. CDR3s include the opening cysteine and the closing phenylalanine or tryptophan.

>TRBV5-1|TRBJ2-3
CASTPGFLATDTQYF
>TRBV28|TRBJ2-1
CASSSKWTGNIHEQFF
>TRBV27|TRBJ2-1
CASSLTTNNEQFF
>TRBV4-1|TRBJ1-1
CASSQAGLTATEAFF
>TRBV4-1|TRBJ2-1
CASSQGLGETLYNEQFF
>TRBV30|TRBJ1-2
CAWRAEDRDPMDYGYTF
>TRBV2|TRBJ2-1
CASSAGHSYNEQFF
>TRBV4-1|TRBJ2-7
CASSAAGTTTYEQYF
>TRBV5-4|TRBJ2-2
CASSPWDGLNTGELFF
>TRBV27|TRBJ1-2
CATRDLGNYGYTF
>TRBV14|TRBJ1-1
CASSQDIHRYESTEAFF
>TRBV14|TRBJ1-4
CASSQIGQVREKLFF
>TRBV4-1|TRBJ2-7
CASSQEGQGNPAYEQYF
>TRBV6-5|TRBJ1-6
CASSGGSPLHF
>TRBV27|TRBJ1-2
CASSLSLTQGLGRDYGYTF
>TRBV10-2|TRBJ2-5
CASSGGETQYF
>TRBV4-1|TRBJ2-7
CASSQDRTGTYEQYF
>TRBV5-1|TRBJ2-7
CASTWDGSYEQYF
>TRBV2|TRBJ2-2
CASRKAAGQMNTGELFF